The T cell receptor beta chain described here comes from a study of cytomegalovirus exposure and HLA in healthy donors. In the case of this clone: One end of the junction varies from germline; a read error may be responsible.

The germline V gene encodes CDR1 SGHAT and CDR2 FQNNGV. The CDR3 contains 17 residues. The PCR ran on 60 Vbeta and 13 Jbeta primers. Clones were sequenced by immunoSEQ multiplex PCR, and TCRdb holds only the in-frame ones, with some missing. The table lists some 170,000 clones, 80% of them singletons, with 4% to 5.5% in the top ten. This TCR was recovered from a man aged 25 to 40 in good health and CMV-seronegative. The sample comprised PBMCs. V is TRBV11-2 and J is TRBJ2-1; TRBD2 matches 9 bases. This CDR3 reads CASRLGGRLAVINEQFF. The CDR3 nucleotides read TGTGCCAGCAGGTTAGGGGGGAGACTAGCGGTAATCAATGAGCAGTTCTTC.